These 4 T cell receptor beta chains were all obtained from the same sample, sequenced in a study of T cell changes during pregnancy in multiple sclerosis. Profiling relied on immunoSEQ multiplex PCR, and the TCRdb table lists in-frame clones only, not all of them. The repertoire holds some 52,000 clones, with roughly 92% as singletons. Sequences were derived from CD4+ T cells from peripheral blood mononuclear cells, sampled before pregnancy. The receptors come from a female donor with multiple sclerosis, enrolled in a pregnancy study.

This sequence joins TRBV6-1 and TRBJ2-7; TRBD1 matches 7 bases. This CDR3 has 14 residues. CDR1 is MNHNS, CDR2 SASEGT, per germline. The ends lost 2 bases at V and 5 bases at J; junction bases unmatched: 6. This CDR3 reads CASSEQGGPHEQYF. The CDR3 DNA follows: TGTGCCAGCAGTGAACAAGGGGGCCCCCACGAGCAGTACTTC.

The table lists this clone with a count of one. Here the CDR3 reads CASSHYRGLNYGYTF. In nucleotides, the CDR3 is TGTGCCAGCAGCCATTACAGGGGGCTGAACTATGGCTACACCTTC. The V call is TRBV7-2, the J call TRBJ1-2; 9 bases agree with TRBD1. V lost 5 bases and J lost 2; bases outside the gene matches: 6. Germline V lookup: CDR1 SGHTA, CDR2 FQGNSA. The CDR3 is 15 residues long.

CDR3 sequence: CASGIAAGDTGELFF. The CDR3, as DNA: TGTGCCAGTGGGATAGCGGCAGGGGACACCGGGGAGCTGTTTTTT. The chain recombines TRBV19 with TRBJ2-2; D is possibly TRBD1 or TRBD2 (6 bases each). The CDR3 contains 15 residues. Germline CDR1 and CDR2: LNHDA and SQIVND (reference sequence). Trimming took off 8 bases at V and 3 bases at J, with 16 bases between the two ends.

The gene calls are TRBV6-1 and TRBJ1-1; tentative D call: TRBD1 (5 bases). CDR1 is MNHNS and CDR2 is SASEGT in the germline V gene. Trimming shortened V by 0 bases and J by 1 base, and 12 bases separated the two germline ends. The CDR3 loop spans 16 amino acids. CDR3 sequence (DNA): TGTGCCAGCAGTGAAGCGGCGGGGCAGCCGAACACTGAAGCTTTCTTT. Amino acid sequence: CASSEAAGQPNTEAFF.